Presented here are 21 T cell receptor beta chains from one specimen sequenced in a study of shared clonotypes between healthy human individuals. Libraries were prepared by immunoSEQ multiplex PCR; TCRdb keeps only in-frame clonotypes and omits some of them. The table has around 2.3 million clones, 90% to 96% seen once. Material: naive CD4+ T cells sorted from blood. Noted subset: CD45RA+ positively selected. All receptors derive from a man aged 18 to 30 in good health.

V usage is TRBV7-2 and J usage is TRBJ1-5; 8 bases match TRBD1. V shed 1 base, J shed 6 bases, and the junction held 5 bases outside the gene matches. Germline values: CDR1 SGHTA, CDR2 FQGNSA. The CDR3 consists of 15 residues. The chain's CDR3 is CASSLGQGARQPQHF. Here the CDR3 DNA reads TGTGCCAGCAGCTTAGGTCAGGGGGCCCGTCAGCCCCAGCATTTT.

This chain joins TRBV4-3 and TRBJ1-4, with 10 bases that match TRBD1. The CDR3 runs 18 residues. V was clipped by 3 bases and J by 6 bases; unmatched bases: 13. The germline gives CDR1 LGHNA, CDR2 YSLEER. CDR3 region: CASSQGPDRGQGYEKLFF. The DNA of the CDR3 is TGCGCCAGCAGCCAGGGCCCAGACAGGGGACAGGGGTATGAAAAACTGTTTTTT.

The chain joins TRBV27 to TRBJ2-7; maybe TRBD2 (7 bases). From germline, CDR1 is MNHEY and CDR2 SMNVEV (reference sequence). The CDR3 is made up of 13 amino acids. V was cut by 6 bases and J by 4 bases, with 13 bases left in between. The DNA for the CDR3 is TGTGCCAGCAGAGGGGGGGCTAGGTACGAGCAGTACTTC. Translation: CASRGGARYEQYF.

In the case of this clone: This specimen includes other DNA sequences encoding the same CDR3. The rearrangement uses TRBV7-9 and TRBJ1-2; D uncertain. The CDR3 has 12 amino acids. Deletions cut 3 bases from V and 5 bases from J, with 7 bases between. Looked up from germline, CDR1 is SEHNR and CDR2 is FQNEAQ (reference sequence). The CDR3 region is CASSFDTYGYTF. The CDR3 DNA reads as TGTGCCAGCAGCTTTGACACGTATGGCTACACCTTC.

V is TRBV5-1 and J is TRBJ2-2; D may be TRBD2 (6 bases). CDR1 is SGHRS, CDR2 YFSETQ, per germline. This CDR3 is built from 13 residues. V lost 0 bases and J lost 7, with 7 bases in between. The CDR3 DNA follows: TGCGCCAGCAGCTTGGTAGCGGACGGGGAGCTGTTTTTT. It translates to CASSLVADGELFF.

The V call is TRBV6-1, the J call TRBJ1-2; possible D gene TRBD1, 6 bases. The CDR3 covers 13 residues. V was clipped by 6 bases and J by 7 bases, with 15 bases between them. Per germline, CDR1 MNHNS and CDR2 SASEGT. This chain's CDR3 is CASRDLQQGGYTF. Here the CDR3 DNA reads TGTGCCAGCAGGGACCTTCAACAGGGTGGCTACACCTTC.

The chain combines TRBV10-2 with TRBJ2-7; D possibly corresponds to TRBD1 (5 bases). The V gene lost 2 bases and the J gene lost 5 bases, with 16 bases spanning the gap. Germline V lookup: CDR1 WSHSY, CDR2 SAAADI. This CDR3 region has 15 residues. CDR3 loop: CASSEGAGNTNEQYF. The CDR3 DNA follows: TGCGCCAGCAGTGAGGGGGCAGGGAATACTAACGAGCAGTACTTC.

This chain joins TRBV6-6 and TRBJ2-5; tentatively, D is TRBD2 (6 bases). The germline V gene has CDR1 MNHNY and CDR2 SVGAGI (reference sequence). The CDR3 loop spans 15 amino acids. V lost 4 bases, J lost 5 bases, and 17 bases lay in between. CDR3 in amino acids: CASSSLFQGGETQYF. In DNA form, the CDR3 reads TGTGCCAGCAGTTCGCTATTCCAGGGAGGTGAGACCCAGTACTTC.

The chain is built from TRBV5-4 and TRBJ2-7; tentatively, D is TRBD1 (6 bases). The V and J ends lost 6 bases and 10 bases respectively, with 23 bases between them. The germline CDR1 and CDR2 sequences are SGHNT and YYREEE (reference sequence). The CDR3 is 14 amino acids. In DNA form, the CDR3 reads TGTGCCAGCAAGGCCCAAGGGATGGGGGCCACCCAGTACTTC. This sequence encodes CASKAQGMGATQYF.

This CDR3 reads CASSDGLAGYNEQFF. CDR3 nucleotides: TGCGCCAGCAGTGATGGACTAGCGGGGTACAATGAGCAGTTCTTC. This chain connects TRBV10-1 to TRBJ2-1, with TRBD2 identical over 12 bases. The junction had 1 base not matched to a gene; V was cut back by 3 bases and J by 4 bases. The germline V gene encodes CDR1 WNHNN and CDR2 SYGVQD (reference sequence). The CDR3 runs to 15 residues.

J is TRBJ2-2 and V is TRBV9, with 9 bases aligning to TRBD1. Germline V CDR1 and CDR2: SGDLS, YYNGEE. The V segment lost 0 bases and the J segment 4 bases; nucleotides outside the gene matches: 4. There are 16 residues in the CDR3. The CDR3 coding sequence is TGTGCCAGCAGCGTAGTAGGACAGGGGTCCACCGGGGAGCTGTTTTTT. Translated, it gives CASSVVGQGSTGELFF. Looking up the rest from reference TRBV9 and TRBJ2-2 gives the full variable domain: DSGVTQTPKHLITATGQRVTLRCSPRSGDLSVYWYQQSLDQGLQFLIQYYNGEERAKGNILERFSAQQFPDLHSELNLSSLELGDSALYFCASSVVGQGSTGELFFGEGSRLTVL.

The chain has TRBV2 and TRBJ1-1; 7 nucleotides match TRBD1. With 2 bases clipped from V and 10 bases from J, the junction kept 7 bases outside the gene matches. Germline V lookup: CDR1 SNHLY, CDR2 FYNNEI. The CDR3 extends over 13 amino acids. CDR3 residues: CASSEKRQGRAFF. Written as DNA, the CDR3 is TGTGCCAGCAGTGAAAAGCGACAGGGAAGAGCTTTCTTT. Drawing the rest from reference TRBV2 and TRBJ1-1, the complete variable domain is EPEVTQTPSHQVTQMGQEVILRCVPISNHLYFYWYRQILGQKVEFLVSFYNNEISEKSEIFDDQFSVERPDGSNFTLKIRSTKLEDSAMYFCASSEKRQGRAFFGQGTRLTVV.

V usage is TRBV30 and J usage is TRBJ2-1; D ambiguous. There are 14 residues in the CDR3. V was clipped by 1 base and J by 2 bases, with 9 bases between them. The V gene's germline CDR1 is GTSNPN and CDR2 SVGIG (reference sequence). The CDR3 DNA sequence: TGTGCCTGGAGTGGCAGGCGGCCCTACAATGAGCAGTTCTTC. Amino acid sequence: CAWSGRRPYNEQFF.

This clone occurred a few times. Additional DNA sequences in this sample encode the identical CDR3. This chain's CDR3 is CAWSVGGTNEKLFF. The CDR3 bases are TGTGCCTGGAGTGTAGGGGGAACTAATGAAAAACTGTTTTTT. V is TRBV30 and J is TRBJ1-4; possibly TRBD1 for D (6 bases). Trimming pared 0 bases from V and 1 base from J, leaving 6 bases between. The CDR3 is 14 residues long. Germline CDR1 reads GTSNPN; CDR2 reads SVGIG (reference sequence).

This clone was detected only once. The gene calls are TRBV7-9 and TRBJ2-1, with 7 bases aligning to TRBD2. The CDR3 runs to 13 residues. The ends lost 4 bases at V and 9 bases at J; junction bases unmatched: 6. CDR1 and CDR2 (germline): SEHNR, FQNEAQ (reference sequence). CDR3 region: CASSYTSVSEQFF. CDR3 DNA sequence: TGTGCCAGCAGCTACACTAGCGTTAGTGAGCAGTTCTTC.

The chain carries TRBV6-6 and TRBJ2-3; 12 positions match TRBD2. The CDR3 consists of 15 residues. The V and J ends lost 6 bases and 1 base, in that order; junction bases with no gene match: 2. The germline V gene encodes CDR1 MNHNY and CDR2 SVGAGI (reference sequence). The CDR3 loop reads CASRGTSGRTDTQYF. CDR3 DNA sequence: TGTGCCAGCAGAGGGACTAGCGGGCGCACAGATACGCAGTATTTT.

The V call is TRBV29-1, the J call TRBJ1-1, with D perhaps TRBD1 (6 bases). This CDR3 is built from 14 residues. From germline, CDR1 is SQVTM and CDR2 ANQGSEA. The V end was cut by 1 base, the J end by 4 bases, with 13 bases between. CDR3 in amino acids: CSVEVLVGGTEAFF. The CDR3 region has the DNA TGCAGCGTTGAAGTATTGGTAGGGGGCACTGAAGCTTTCTTT.

This chain joins TRBV28 and TRBJ1-1; the D is unclear. CDR3 size: 13 residues. V dropped 6 bases and J dropped 5 bases, with 13 bases sitting between them. CDR1 MDHEN and CDR2 SYDVKM come from the germline V gene. This CDR3 reads CASSSSDRTEAFF. CDR3 DNA sequence: TGTGCCAGCAGCTCATCAGATCGAACTGAAGCTTTCTTT.

The V gene is TRBV13, the J gene TRBJ2-7; possibly TRBD2 for D (6 bases). This CDR3 has 15 amino acids. Per the germline V gene, CDR1 is PRHDT and CDR2 is FYEKMQ (reference sequence). Trimming removed 2 bases from V and 1 base from J, with 12 bases in between. This CDR3 reads CASSLRYGSSYEQYF. CDR3 DNA: TGTGCCAGCAGCTTACGATACGGGAGTTCCTACGAGCAGTACTTC.

This clone was found once. This chain links TRBV19 with TRBJ2-2; 8 bases line up with TRBD2. Germline V gene lookup returns CDR1 LNHDA and CDR2 SQIVND (reference sequence). This CDR3 spans 17 amino acids. J was trimmed by 7 bases and V by 6 bases; bases with no gene match: 16. Written as DNA, the CDR3 is TGTGCCAGTAGCCCGCCCGGCCGCGGGGGGCGGAGCGGGGAGCTGTTTTTT. Translation gives CASSPPGRGGRSGELFF. Combining the CDR3 with reference TRBV19 and TRBJ2-2 gives the whole variable domain DGGITQSPKYLFRKEGQNVTLSCEQNLNHDAMYWYRQDPGQGLRLIYYSQIVNDFQKGDIAEGYSVSREKKESFPLTVTSAQKNPTAFYLCASSPPGRGGRSGELFFGEGSRLTVL.

V usage is TRBV30 and J usage is TRBJ2-7; possible D gene TRBD1, 6 bases. CDR3 length: 14 residues. Between the trimmed V and J ends, which lost 5 bases and 5 bases, there was a span of 19 bases. Germline values: CDR1 GTSNPN, CDR2 SVGIG (reference sequence). The CDR3 DNA reads as TGTGCCTGGGCCGGAACAGGGAAGGGCCACGAGCAGTACTTC. Translation gives CAWAGTGKGHEQYF.